This TCR beta chain was profiled in a study of vaccination and CD4 T cells after COVID-19. Whole-study context: Convalescent donors: six male, four female; seven Caucasian, two Asian, one multiracial, two Hispanic.

Germline V lookup: CDR1 GTSNPN, CDR2 SVGIG (reference sequence). V dropped 0 bases and J dropped 5 bases, with 18 bases sitting between them. CDR3 length: 16 amino acids. Broader study findings: Convalescent patients displayed a median roughly 88% of reactive clones emerging only post-vaccination.

This clonotype has just a few counts. Its antigen is as yet unknown. Sequencing of the DNA from cultured CD4+ T cells was carried out with the Oncomine TCR Beta short-read assay. TCRdb fed the PCR reads into MiXCR, producing one record per CDR3 protein. The top ten hold 9.5% to 13% of the sample, which has approximately 21,000 distinct CDR3 sequences, over 20% seen once. Specified treatment: approximately nine-day PBMC culture with coronavirus spike peptide pools or control peptides (ViraFEST assay). The clonotype originates from a human donor with COVID-19. This sequence joins TRBV30 and TRBJ2-3; either TRBD1 or TRBD2 may fit D (5 bases each). Sequenced: cultured CD4+ T cells from blood. The CDR3 loop is CAWSVTQGRLVDTQYF. DNA of the CDR3: TGTGCCTGGAGTGTAACGCAGGGACGATTGGTAGATACGCAGTATTTT. The whole variable domain, filled in from reference TRBV30 and TRBJ2-3, reads SQTIHQWPATLVQPVGSPLSLECTVEGTSNPNLYWYRQAAGRGLQLLFYSVGIGQISSEVPQNLSASRPQDRQFILSSKKLLLSDSGFYLCAWSVTQGRLVDTQYFGPGTRLTVL.